This is a list of T cell receptor beta chains from one sample in a study of blood T cell repertoires in COVID-19. The data were produced by immunoSEQ multiplex PCR, yet TCRdb's version contains in-frame clones alone and is incomplete. The sample consists of about 55,000 clones, 90% of them appearing once. Sequencing was done on a sample of peripheral blood. The receptor set was obtained from a man aged 35-49 years with acute or convalescent COVID-19. CDR3s include the opening cysteine and the closing phenylalanine or tryptophan. Fields, in order: V gene, J gene, clone size, D gene, CDR3 DNA, CDR3 protein. D genes are given only for firm matches. Clone size is given for some rows only: seen once, a few or many times, or a class if the clone is expanded.

V: TRBV5-1
J: TRBJ1-2
size: once
D: .
DNA: TGCGCCAGCAGCCTGGGAGGCCAGGGAAACTATGGCTACACCTTC
CDR3: CASSLGGQGNYGYTF

V: TRBV24-1
J: TRBJ2-2
size: .
D: TRBD2
DNA: TGTGCCACCAGTGATTCCCTAGCGGGAGCCATATCTACCGGGGAGCTGTTTTTT
CDR3: CATSDSLAGAISTGELFF

V: TRBV5-4
J: TRBJ2-7
size: .
D: .
DNA: TGTGCCAGCAGCGCCGGACAGTCCTACGAGCAGTACTTC
CDR3: CASSAGQSYEQYF

V: TRBV5-1
J: TRBJ2-3
size: .
D: .
DNA: TGCGCCAGCAGGTCCGGGGGAACGAATACGCAGTATTTT
CDR3: CASRSGGTNTQYF

V: TRBV7-9
J: TRBJ1-5
size: .
D: TRBD1
DNA: TGTGCCAGCAGCAGGACAGGGAGCAATCAGCCCCAGCATTTT
CDR3: CASSRTGSNQPQHF

V: TRBV27
J: TRBJ2-1
size: .
D: TRBD2
DNA: TGTGCCAGCAGTTTGGGACCGGGACTAGCGGTTAGCTCCTACAATGAGCAGTTCTTC
CDR3: CASSLGPGLAVSSYNEQFF

V: TRBV9
J: TRBJ2-7
size: .
D: TRBD2
DNA: TGTGCCAGCGGACTAGCGGGAGGCTTCGGAAACGAGCAGTACTTC
CDR3: CASGLAGGFGNEQYF

V: TRBV4-3
J: TRBJ2-1
size: few
D: .
DNA: TGCGCCAGCAGCCAAGAATCGGTGGAGGATGAGCAGTTCTTC
CDR3: CASSQESVEDEQFF

V: TRBV5-1
J: TRBJ1-1
size: few
D: TRBD1
DNA: TGCGCCAGCAGCTCAACCAATACAGGGGGGACTGAAGCTTTCTTT
CDR3: CASSSTNTGGTEAFF

V: TRBV19
J: TRBJ1-5
size: .
D: .
DNA: TGTGCCAGTAGTATGAGGACAAGCAATCAGCCCCAGCATTTT
CDR3: CASSMRTSNQPQHF

V: TRBV11-3
J: TRBJ2-1
size: .
D: TRBD2
DNA: TGTGCCAGCAGCTTAGTAACTAGCGGAGATGAGCAGTTCTTC
CDR3: CASSLVTSGDEQFF

V: TRBV6-5
J: TRBJ1-6
size: .
D: .
DNA: TGTGCCAGCAGTTACGGTTCGCTATCACCCCTCCACTTT
CDR3: CASSYGSLSPLHF

V: TRBV6-4
J: TRBJ1-1
size: .
D: .
DNA: TGTGCCAGCAGTCGTCTCCGGAACACTGAAGCTTTCTTT
CDR3: CASSRLRNTEAFF

V: TRBV18
J: TRBJ1-2
size: .
D: .
DNA: TGTGCCAGCTCACCAGATCGGGGGTCTGGCTACACCTTC
CDR3: CASSPDRGSGYTF

V: TRBV5-1
J: TRBJ2-1
size: .
D: .
DNA: TGCGCCAGCAGCAGTTCTACTCAGTTCTTC
CDR3: CASSSSTQFF

V: TRBV11-2
J: TRBJ2-4
size: .
D: TRBD1
DNA: TGTGCCAGCAGCCCCTCCGACAGGGGGAACATTCAGTACTTC
CDR3: CASSPSDRGNIQYF

V: TRBV27
J: TRBJ2-1
size: .
D: .
DNA: TGTGCCAGCAGTTTATTTTTGTCTCCGGGACAAGAAGCCAATGAGCAGTTCTTC
CDR3: CASSLFLSPGQEANEQFF

V: TRBV4-1
J: TRBJ2-1
size: .
D: TRBD2
DNA: TGCGCCAGCAGCCGAGGGACTAGCGGGGTTAATGAGCAGTTCTTC
CDR3: CASSRGTSGVNEQFF

V: TRBV18
J: TRBJ1-3
size: .
D: TRBD1
DNA: TGTGCCAGCACTCCGAGGGACAGGGACTGGAACACCATATATTTT
CDR3: CASTPRDRDWNTIYF

V: TRBV7-9
J: TRBJ1-1
size: .
D: TRBD1
DNA: TGTGCCAGCAGCTCGGGACAGGGAATGATGACTGAAGCTTTCTTT
CDR3: CASSSGQGMMTEAFF